This is a list of T cell receptor beta chains from one sample in a study of response to subunit inactivated influenza vaccine. TCRdb passed the RT-PCR reads through MiXCR, listing each CDR3 protein once. Of 490,000 or so distinct CDR3 sequences listed, 7.5% to 8.5% are singletons. This specimen was PBMCs from blood, taken roughly 24 months after vaccination. Source of these receptors: a man aged 45-69 years who received an inactivated influenza vaccine. Each CDR3 is given with its conserved first and last residue. A D gene is named only where the DNA matches it firmly. Some rows have no size entry. The others give once, few or many, or a class for an expanded clone.

TRBJ2-3 NA NA TRBV15 CATSAGRTAVTDTQYF TGTGCCACCAGCGCTGGTCGCACAGCCGTAACAGATACGCAGTATTTT
TRBJ2-1 NA few TRBV4-1 CASSQAWGVYNEQFF TGCGCCAGCAGCCAAGCGTGGGGGGTGTACAATGAGCAGTTCTTC
TRBJ2-3 NA NA TRBV5-1 CASSLASGAVATDTQYF TGCGCCAGCAGCTTGGCCTCAGGCGCCGTCGCCACAGATACGCAGTATTTT
TRBJ2-7 NA many TRBV7-9 CASSAERQPTYEQYF TGTGCCAGCAGCGCCGAGAGACAGCCTACCTACGAGCAGTACTTC
TRBJ2-1 NA few TRBV15 CATSTRGRVMSSYNEQFF TGTGCCACCAGCACCCGGGGCAGAGTCATGAGCTCCTACAATGAGCAGTTCTTC
TRBJ2-1 NA few TRBV7-2 CASSLAGTAVNEQFF TGTGCCAGCAGCTTAGCGGGGACGGCCGTCAATGAGCAGTTCTTC
TRBJ2-1 TRBD2 many TRBV7-8 CASSILLAPGDEQFF TGTGCCAGCAGCATCCTACTAGCGCCGGGGGATGAGCAGTTCTTC
TRBJ1-4 NA many TRBV27 CASKLRANRGPNEKLFF TGTGCCAGCAAGCTCCGGGCCAACCGGGGCCCTAATGAAAAACTGTTTTTT
TRBJ2-4 NA NA TRBV19 CASSIKAGNIQYF TGTGCCAGTAGTATAAAGGCTGGAAACATTCAGTACTTC
TRBJ1-1 NA NA TRBV5-5 CASSLSAGANTEAFF TGTGCCAGCAGCTTGAGTGCGGGGGCGAACACTGAAGCTTTCTTT
TRBJ2-5 TRBD2 NA TRBV10-3 CAISRSGGTQETQYF TGTGCCATCAGTAGATCGGGGGGAACCCAAGAGACCCAGTACTTC
TRBJ1-2 NA few TRBV30 CAWRRRANYGYTF TGTGCCTGGAGGCGAAGGGCTAACTATGGCTACACCTTC
TRBJ1-3 NA many TRBV12-3/TRBV12-4 CASSLGVSDGNTIYF TGTGCCAGCAGCCTAGGGGTTTCTGATGGAAACACCATATATTTT
TRBJ2-5 NA few TRBV4-1 CASSQRWQGGETQYF TGCGCCAGCAGCCAACGTTGGCAGGGGGGCGAGACCCAGTACTTC
TRBJ2-5 TRBD2 NA TRBV7-9 CASSLQTSGGSQYF TGTGCCAGCAGCCTACAGACTAGCGGGGGGTCCCAGTACTTC
TRBJ2-1 NA NA TRBV7-9 CASSLEFSYNEQFF TGTGCCAGCAGCTTAGAATTCAGTTACAATGAGCAGTTCTTC
TRBJ2-7 NA many TRBV5-1 CASSPDTVRNEQYF TGCGCCAGCAGCCCGGACACAGTAAGGAACGAGCAGTACTTC
TRBJ2-7 NA few TRBV11-2 CASSLGNSRTYEQYF TGTGCCAGCAGCTTAGGTAATTCTCGGACCTACGAGCAGTACTTC
TRBJ2-6 NA NA TRBV5-6 CASSPRIIAIGANVLTF TGTGCCAGCAGCCCTCGGATTATTGCTATTGGGGCCAACGTCCTGACTTTC
TRBJ2-3 TRBD2 many TRBV28 CASSLRGLATNTQYF TGTGCCAGCAGTCTGAGGGGACTAGCGACTAATACGCAGTATTTT
TRBJ2-7 TRBD1 few TRBV9 CASSADRGVSGQYF TGTGCCAGCAGCGCAGACAGGGGGGTAAGCGGGCAGTACTTC
TRBJ1-5 NA NA TRBV12-3/TRBV12-4 CASRIAGNQPQHF TGTGCCAGCAGAATCGCGGGGAATCAGCCCCAGCATTTT
TRBJ2-1 TRBD1 many TRBV29-1 CSVESRTGSTGEQFF TGCAGCGTGGAATCTCGGACAGGTTCAACGGGTGAGCAGTTCTTC
TRBJ1-6 TRBD1 few TRBV4-3 CASSQETGGSPLHF TGCGCCAGCAGCCAAGAAACAGGGGGTTCACCCCTCCACTTT
TRBJ2-3 NA NA TRBV6-2/TRBV6-3 CASSYPGLTDTQYF TGTGCCAGCAGTTACCCAGGGCTCACAGATACGCAGTATTTT
TRBJ2-2 NA NA TRBV29-1 CSVVVLASGELFF TGCAGCGTTGTGGTACTAGCCTCCGGGGAGCTGTTTTTT
TRBJ2-4 NA many TRBV7-9 CASSPAGNQNIQYF TGTGCCAGCAGCCCAGCCGGGAACCAAAACATTCAGTACTTC
TRBJ1-1 NA NA TRBV7-2 CASSPAQMNTEAFF TGTGCCAGCAGCCCCGCCCAGATGAACACTGAAGCTTTCTTT
TRBJ1-1 NA NA TRBV6-5 CASSYVGLETEAFF TGTGCCAGCAGTTACGTGGGGTTGGAGACTGAAGCTTTCTTT
TRBJ2-7 TRBD1 few TRBV24-1 CATSEQGAREQYF TGTGCCACCAGTGAACAGGGGGCGAGGGAGCAGTACTTC
TRBJ2-5 TRBD1 many TRBV5-6 CASSSTGTGITETQYF TGTGCCAGCAGCTCCACCGGGACAGGAATCACTGAGACCCAGTACTTC
TRBJ2-1 TRBD1 NA TRBV14 CASRRTGANEQFF TGTGCCAGCAGGAGGACAGGGGCGAATGAGCAGTTCTTC
TRBJ2-3 NA NA TRBV9 CASSPKSAVRADTQYF TGTGCCAGCAGCCCCAAATCAGCTGTGAGGGCAGATACGCAGTATTTT
TRBJ1-4 NA NA TRBV3-1 CASSQVGGTANEKLFF TGTGCCAGCAGCCAAGTGGGGGGCACAGCTAATGAAAAACTGTTTTTT
TRBJ2-1 NA many TRBV20-1 CSAQRGEANNEQFF TGCAGTGCCCAGAGAGGGGAGGCTAACAATGAGCAGTTCTTC
TRBJ2-4 NA NA TRBV4-3 CASSTRDTLAKNIQYF TGCGCCAGCAGCACCCGGGACACTTTAGCCAAAAACATTCAGTACTTC
TRBJ1-1 NA few TRBV4-3 CASSRDGYTEAFF TGCGCCAGCAGCCGGGACGGATACACTGAAGCTTTCTTT
TRBJ2-7 NA NA TRBV6-2/TRBV6-3 CASSYVLFYEQYF TGTGCCAGCAGTTACGTCTTATTCTACGAGCAGTACTTC
TRBJ1-4 TRBD1 few TRBV28 CASSSPVTGLNGKLFF TGTGCCAGCAGTTCGCCCGTGACAGGGCTTAACGGAAAACTGTTTTTT
TRBJ1-1 NA many TRBV3-1 CASSQDRLNTEAFF TGTGCCAGCAGCCAAGACAGGCTGAACACTGAAGCTTTCTTT
TRBJ1-2 NA few TRBV18 CASSPTETGGYTF TGTGCCAGCTCACCAACTGAGACCGGGGGCTACACCTTC
TRBJ1-2 NA NA TRBV10-2 CASRDPTGDLNYGYTF TGCGCCAGCCGCGACCCGACAGGCGACCTTAACTATGGCTACACCTTC
TRBJ2-7 TRBD2 NA TRBV5-1 CASSPTSGGHEQYF TGCGCCAGCAGTCCTACTAGCGGGGGGCACGAGCAGTACTTC
TRBJ2-3 TRBD1 many TRBV29-1 CSVDNLPGQGSDTQYF TGCAGCGTCGATAACCTACCGGGACAGGGTTCAGATACGCAGTATTTT
TRBJ2-3 TRBD2 NA TRBV24-1 CATSDPRAGVDSDTQYF TGTGCCACCAGTGATCCCCGAGCGGGAGTAGATTCAGATACGCAGTATTTT
TRBJ2-3 NA many TRBV5-6 CASAAYHMYTQYF TGTGCCAGCGCTGCTTACCACATGTATACGCAGTATTTT
TRBJ2-7 TRBD2 many TRBV10-2 CASSQGSGVYYEQYF TGCGCCAGCAGTCAGGGTAGCGGGGTGTACTACGAGCAGTACTTC
TRBJ2-2 NA NA TRBV7-6 CASSLSRGGPGELFF TGTGCCAGCAGCTTAAGCCGGGGAGGCCCCGGGGAGCTGTTTTTT
TRBJ1-1 TRBD1 many TRBV29-1 CSAGQGGAEAFF TGCAGCGCCGGACAGGGCGGGGCTGAAGCTTTCTTT
TRBJ2-3 TRBD2 many TRBV6-1 CASSLKREADTQYF TGTGCCAGCAGTCTGAAGCGGGAGGCAGATACGCAGTATTTT
TRBJ2-7 TRBD2 many TRBV12-3/TRBV12-4 CASTMTSGRVYEQYF TGTGCCAGCACCATGACTAGCGGGAGGGTCTACGAGCAGTACTTC
TRBJ1-1 NA few TRBV28 CASSLSLRGDTEAFF TGTGCCAGCAGTTTAAGTCTGAGGGGAGACACTGAAGCTTTCTTT
TRBJ2-7 NA NA TRBV20-1 CSARLGRAHEQYF TGCAGTGCTAGACTGGGACGGGCCCACGAGCAGTACTTC
TRBJ2-7 NA many TRBV28 CASSFQGYSYEQYF TGTGCCAGCAGTTTTCAGGGATACTCCTACGAGCAGTACTTC
TRBJ2-7 NA many TRBV6-5 CASSYSRWGHEQYF TGTGCCAGCAGTTACTCGCGATGGGGGCACGAGCAGTACTTC
TRBJ2-7 NA NA TRBV20-1 CSASGKNRYF TGCAGTGCTAGTGGAAAGAACAGATACTTC
TRBJ2-7 TRBD2 NA TRBV28 CASSLNELAGATYEQYF TGTGCCAGCAGTTTAAATGAACTAGCGGGGGCCACCTACGAGCAGTACTTC
TRBJ2-3 NA NA TRBV7-2 CASSRGRVDTQYF TGTGCCAGCAGCCGGGGTCGGGTAGATACGCAGTATTTT